This paragraph covers one T cell receptor (beta chain) sequence. The assay ran at deep level. For sorted subsets, about 190 ng DNA per replicate equaled roughly 29,000 T cell genomes. Method: immunoSEQ multiplex PCR; TCRdb's copy keeps in-frame clones and lacks some. The sample has some 2.1 million clones; about 95% are singletons. This sample is drawn from a study of shared clonotypes between healthy human individuals. CDR1 is PRHDT and CDR2 is FYEKMQ in the germline V gene (reference sequence). V was clipped by 2 bases and J by 0 bases, with 8 bases between them. This CDR3 region has 15 residues. CD45RO-negative, CCR7-selected cells formed the naive CD8 fraction, which excluded terminally differentiated effector memory CD45RA+ cells.

The sample consisted of naive CD8+ T cells sorted from blood. The origin of this receptor is a man aged 18 to 30 in good health. The chain uses TRBV13 and TRBJ2-4; tentatively, D is TRBD1 (5 bases). The CDR3 is CASSLSGLAKNIQYF. In DNA form, the CDR3 reads TGTGCCAGCAGCTTATCAGGGCTAGCCAAAAACATTCAGTACTTC.